The 10 T cell receptor beta chains below come from one sample, sequenced in a study of CD4 T cells in relation to SARS-CoV-2 and coronaviruses. The repertoire was sequenced with immunoSEQ multiplex PCR; TCRdb's copy has only in-frame clones and lacks some. The top ten hold around 1.4% of the sample, which has tens of thousands of clones, almost 85% seen once. No cognate antigen is known for these TCRs. Material for sequencing was naive CD4+ T cells from PBMCs, cultured in vitro. Subset denoted: naive CD4+ T cells isolated by negative enrichment. These receptors all stem from an adult with COVID-19.

The V call is TRBV11-1, the J call TRBJ2-7; D is undetermined. The CDR3 runs to 14 residues. Trimming took 1 base from V and 3 from J, leaving 10 bases between them. The V gene's germline CDR1 is SGHAT and CDR2 FQDESV (reference sequence). The CDR3 loop reads CASSLDGSNYEQYF. The CDR3, as DNA: TGTGCCAGCAGCTTAGATGGCTCAAACTACGAGCAGTACTTC. The whole variable domain, filled in from reference TRBV11-1 and TRBJ2-7, reads EAEVAQSPRYKITEKSQAVAFWCDPISGHATLYWYRQILGQGPELLVQFQDESVVDDSQLPKDRFSAERLKGVDSTLKIQPAELGDSAMYLCASSLDGSNYEQYFGPGTRLTVT.

The chain links TRBV5-1 to TRBJ2-2; 9 bases are a match to TRBD2. This CDR3 spans 15 amino acids. V shed 0 bases and J 6 bases; nucleotides not matched to a gene: 3. Germline loops: CDR1 SGHRS, CDR2 YFSETQ. CDR3 DNA: TGCGCCAGCAGCTTGGGGCTAGCGGGACCCGGGGAGCTGTTTTTT. It translates to CASSLGLAGPGELFF.

V usage is TRBV2 and J usage is TRBJ2-1; D call uncertain. Germline V gene data show CDR1 as SNHLY and CDR2 as FYNNEI. V was shortened by 4 bases and J by 8 bases, with 12 bases between the two germline ends. CDR3 size: 13 residues. The CDR3: CASSGLGIHEQFF. CDR3 in DNA: TGTGCCAGCAGTGGACTGGGAATCCATGAGCAGTTCTTC.

This clone was seen only a few times. The genes are TRBV27 and TRBJ2-7, with TRBD2 matching 8 bases. CDR1 is MNHEY, CDR2 SMNVEV, per germline (reference sequence). The CDR3 is 15 residues long. V was pared by 5 bases and J by 4 bases, with 10 bases of the junction left unmatched. For the CDR3, the DNA is TGTGCCAGCAGTAAATCAAGCGGGAGTTATTACGAGCAGTACTTC. Translated, it gives CASSKSSGSYYEQYF.

The sample holds a few counts of this clone. The chain uses TRBV5-6 and TRBJ2-7, with 10 bases lining up with TRBD1. The CDR3 contains 15 residues. With 4 bases clipped from V and 3 bases from J, the junction kept 7 bases outside the gene matches. CDR1 is SGHDT, CDR2 YYEEEE, per germline. The CDR3 DNA reads TGTGCCAGCAGCGACGGGACAGGGGAAATCTACGAGCAGTACTTC. It translates to CASSDGTGEIYEQYF.

The genes are TRBV3-1 (or the pseudogene TRBV3-2) and TRBJ1-1, with D maybe TRBD1 (6 bases). The V and J ends lost 4 bases and 11 bases respectively, with 17 bases between them. The CDR3 has 13 amino acids. Germline V CDR1 and CDR2: LGHDT, YNNKEL (reference sequence). This CDR3 is CASSPDSRGWAFF. For the CDR3, the DNA is TGTGCCAGCAGCCCGGATAGCAGGGGATGGGCTTTCTTT.

In DNA, the CDR3 is TGTGCCAGCAGTCCTAGCGGGAGGGCCTACGAGCAGTACTTC. Translated, it gives CASSPSGRAYEQYF. V and J are TRBV3-1 (or the pseudogene TRBV3-2) and TRBJ2-7, with 12 bases aligning to TRBD2. The CDR3 contains 14 residues. J was trimmed by 2 bases and V by 6 bases; bases with no gene match: 2. From germline, CDR1 is LGHDT and CDR2 YNNKEL (reference sequence).

The chain links TRBV6-6 to TRBJ2-5; 11 bases are shared with TRBD2. Germline lookup yields CDR1 MNHNY and CDR2 SVGAGI (reference sequence). This CDR3 comprises 14 residues. Trimming took 11 bases from V and 1 from J; bases not matched to a gene: 6. CDR3 in DNA: TGTGCCTCGAAGACTAGCGGGATCCAAGAGACCCAGTACTTC. This sequence encodes CASKTSGIQETQYF.

V gene TRBV7-2 combines with J gene TRBJ2-1; 13 bases match TRBD2. Germline trimming cut 5 bases from V and 4 bases from J; bases unmatched to any gene: 5. The length of the CDR3 is 16 residues. CDR1 is SGHTA, CDR2 FQGNSA, per germline. The CDR3 region is CASSPRTSGSYNEQFF. As DNA, the CDR3 is TGTGCCAGCAGCCCGCGGACTAGCGGGAGTTACAATGAGCAGTTCTTC.

This chain uses TRBV10-3 with TRBJ2-2; D remains unclear. V gave up 6 bases and J gave up 6 bases, with 11 bases separating them. Per the germline V gene, CDR1 is ENHRY and CDR2 is SYGVKD. The CDR3 spans 13 residues. In DNA, the CDR3 is TGTGCCATCAGGCGGATTAGCCCCGGGGAGCTGTTTTTT. Translating gives CAIRRISPGELFF.